Listed below are T cell receptor beta chains from one sample, sequenced in a study of cytomegalovirus exposure and HLA in healthy donors. Using immunoSEQ multiplex PCR, the repertoire was profiled, and TCRdb retains in-frame clones only, with some absent. The sample includes about 150,000 clones, around three quarters of them seen just once. The sequencing sample was made of PBMCs. The receptors shown here come from a man aged 40-50 years in good health and CMV-seronegative. CDR3s include the opening cysteine and the closing phenylalanine or tryptophan. D genes are given only for firm matches. The listing skips clone size in some rows; elsewhere it reads once, few, many or a size class.

j_call clone_size v_call d_call cdr3_aa cdr3_nt
TRBJ1-2 once TRBV19 TRBD1 CASRAGQDYGYTF TGTGCCAGTAGAGCAGGACAGGACTATGGCTACACCTTC
TRBJ1-2 NA TRBV6-5 TRBD1 CASSRDSIYGYTF TGTGCCAGCAGCCGGGACAGTATCTATGGCTACACCTTC
TRBJ1-1 NA TRBV27 NA CASSFQGRTVNTEAFF TGTGCCAGCAGTTTCCAGGGGCGGACGGTGAACACTGAAGCTTTCTTT
TRBJ1-1 few TRBV19 NA CASSSGAATEAFF TGTGCCAGTAGTTCAGGAGCGGCCACTGAAGCTTTCTTT
TRBJ2-2 NA TRBV6-6 NA CASSPLVLATGELFF TGTGCCAGCAGTCCACTAGTTTTAGCAACCGGGGAGCTGTTTTTT
TRBJ2-5 NA TRBV9 NA CASSPRGVQETQYF TGTGCCAGCAGCCCCCGCGGGGTTCAAGAGACCCAGTACTTC
TRBJ1-2 NA TRBV5-1 NA CASSLMADYGYTF TGCGCCAGCAGCTTGATGGCAGACTATGGCTACACCTTC
TRBJ2-1 NA TRBV29-1 NA CSVEGLARIVQFF TGCAGCGTGGAGGGGCTAGCGCGCATCGTGCAGTTCTTC
TRBJ2-1 NA TRBV4-1 TRBD2 CASSQGGLAEVYNEQFF TGCGCCAGCAGCCAAGGAGGGCTAGCGGAAGTTTACAATGAGCAGTTCTTC
TRBJ1-1 NA TRBV4-3 NA CASSQEAQNTEAFF TGCGCCAGCAGCCAAGAGGCCCAGAACACTGAAGCTTTCTTT
TRBJ2-5 NA TRBV5-4 TRBD1 CASSLDLGQGARETQYF TGTGCCAGCAGCTTGGATCTCGGACAGGGGGCGCGGGAGACCCAGTACTTC
TRBJ1-6 NA TRBV27 NA CASSLAGADNSPLHF TGTGCCAGCAGTTTGGCTGGGGCAGATAATTCACCCCTCCACTTT
TRBJ2-5 NA TRBV5-4 NA CASSPSHGETQYF TGTGCCAGCAGCCCTTCGCACGGGGAGACCCAGTACTTC
TRBJ1-6 NA TRBV19 NA CASSIRRQNSPLHF TGTGCCAGTAGTATACGTCGCCAGAATTCACCCCTCCACTTT